Sequencing of this T cell receptor beta chain was carried out in a study of OX40 agonist ivuxolimab in advanced cancers. Study in general: A diagnosis of hepatocellular carcinoma, melanoma, renal cell or head and neck cancer was present in dose-escalation patients.

Libraries were prepared by immunoSEQ multiplex PCR; TCRdb keeps only in-frame clonotypes and omits some of them. The sample contains about 48,000 clones, roughly nine tenths of which appear only once. V lost 5 bases and J lost 7, with 20 bases in between. From germline, CDR1 is SEHNR and CDR2 FQNEAQ (reference sequence). This CDR3 has 16 residues. The rearrangement joins TRBV7-9 to TRBJ1-4, with D possibly matching TRBD1 (5 bases). Specimen: CD4+ or CD8+ T cells sorted from blood, collected in a trial of the OX40 agonist ivuxolimab. The TCR comes from an adult with an advanced solid tumor such as melanoma, head and neck, liver or kidney cancer. The CDR3 nucleotides are TGTGCCAGCAGCCCCGGCCCAGGGAAAAAGCCTGAAAAACTGTTTTTT. Protein product: CASSPGPGKKPEKLFF.